These 14 T cell receptor beta chains share one sample of origin, sequenced in a study of CXCR3-negative and CXCR3-positive naive CD8 T cells. UMI-tagged TRB cDNA libraries were built via 5' RACE. TCRdb reprocessed the 5' RACE reads and stores each CDR3 protein as one record, lacking DNA. The listing contains over 45,000 distinct CDR3 sequences. The sample taken for sequencing was memory CD8+ T cells from blood. These receptors originate from a human donor in good health. Some clones in this sample may be carry-over from other donors' samples.

CDR3 protein: CASSAYSGACHF. The chain combines TRBV28 with TRBJ1-5; TCRdb reports TRBD1, a call that lacks DNA to check it against. The CDR3 has 12 amino acids. In germline, CDR1 is MDHEN, CDR2 SYDVKM.

The rearrangement uses TRBV28 and TRBJ1-1. The germline gives CDR1 MDHEN, CDR2 SYDVKM. The CDR3 contains 13 residues. The CDR3 protein is CASTLSPRTEAFF.

The rearrangement joins TRBV7-3 to TRBJ2-1; TCRdb calls TRBD1, which cannot be checked without DNA. CDR3 size: 17 residues. Germline CDR1 and CDR2: SGHTA and FQGTGA. The chain's CDR3 is CASSLTGTGSSYNEQFF.

The chain carries TRBV28 and TRBJ2-3; the TCRdb D gene call, TRBD2, has no DNA to confirm it. CDR3 size: 11 residues. Germline assignment: CDR1 MDHEN and CDR2 SYDVKM. The CDR3 is CASSFGGAQYF. Supplemented by reference TRBV28 and TRBJ2-3, the full variable domain reads DVKVTQSSRYLVKRTGEKVFLECVQDMDHENMFWYRQDPGLGLRLIYFSYDVKMKEKGDIPEGYSVSREKKERFSLILESASTNQTSMYLCASSFGGAQYFGPGTRLTVL.

The chain is built from TRBV11-2 and TRBJ2-3. The CDR3 loop spans 11 amino acids. Germline values: CDR1 SGHAT, CDR2 FQNNGV. The chain's CDR3 is CASSPDDTQYF.

CDR3 residues: CASSLGGQGLEKLFF. The genes are TRBV28 and TRBJ1-4; no DNA is available, so the TRBD1 call from TCRdb remains unchecked. Germline-derived CDR1 and CDR2 are MDHEN and SYDVKM. The CDR3 has 15 residues.

The V and J genes are TRBV3-1 and TRBJ2-7. The germline CDR1 and CDR2 sequences are LGHDT and YNNKEL (reference sequence). The CDR3 length is 14 residues. Here the CDR3 reads CASSRGGNHYEQYF.

The chain couples TRBV29-1 to TRBJ2-2. The CDR3 is 11 residues long. CDR1 SQVTM and CDR2 ANQGSEA come from the germline V gene. CDR3 region: CSAPVSGELFF.

This clonotype is labeled medium-sized based on frequency. The chain uses TRBV9 and TRBJ2-1. The CDR3 sequence is 14 residues long. CDR1 is SGDLS and CDR2 is YYNGEE in the germline V gene. CDR3 protein: CATSAQGLGNEQFF.

The V call is TRBV7-9, the J call TRBJ1-1; TCRdb returns TRBD1, unconfirmable since there is no DNA. Germline V gives CDR1 SEHNR, CDR2 FQNEAQ (reference sequence). The CDR3 is 16 residues long. CDR3 amino acids: CASTPLEGQGNTEAFF.

This chain links TRBV4-3 with TRBJ2-7. Germline V gene sequence: CDR1 LGHNA, CDR2 YSLEER. This CDR3 has 15 amino acids. This CDR3 reads CASSPSSRVSYEQYF.

This chain connects TRBV7-9 to TRBJ2-5; TCRdb outputs TRBD1, but without DNA this stays unchecked. This CDR3 region has 13 residues. Germline loops: CDR1 SEHNR, CDR2 FQNEAQ (reference sequence). CDR3 sequence reads: CASSLAGVGTQYF.

The rearrangement links TRBV28 to TRBJ2-4; the TRBD2 assignment by TCRdb is unverifiable without DNA. Looked up from germline, CDR1 is MDHEN and CDR2 is SYDVKM. The CDR3 extends over 18 amino acids. CDR3 protein: CASSLGLAETLAKNIQYF.

The V call is TRBV12-3 or TRBV12-4, the J call TRBJ2-7; the D gene TCRdb calls, TRBD2, cannot be checked with no DNA. The CDR3 extends over 14 amino acids. The CDR3: CASSFGGVVDEQYF.